This TCR beta chain was sequenced in a study of radiation and T cells in renal cell carcinoma. Time point in this sample: blood 4 weeks post-SBRT, at nephrectomy. Noted treatment: 15 Gy SBRT to primary tumor, nephrectomy 4 weeks later. The germline gives CDR1 SGHNT, CDR2 YYREEE (reference sequence). Trimming removed 2 bases from V and 7 bases from J, with 10 bases in between. The CDR3 is 13 residues long. TCRdb's table, derived via immunoSEQ multiplex PCR, lists solely in-frame clones and lacks some. The repertoire holds 97,000 or so clones, with 70% to 85% as singletons. The chain carries TRBV5-4 and TRBJ1-5; no firm D call. The specimen was blood, collected from a patient whose treatment included radiotherapy and nephrectomy. The source is a man aged 60 to 69 with renal cell carcinoma. The CDR3 DNA follows: TGTGCCAGCAGCTTAAGCCCTGAGCAGCCCCAGCATTTT. Protein: CASSLSPEQPQHF.